These 12 T cell receptor beta chains came from one sample sequenced in a study of response to subunit inactivated influenza vaccine. TCRdb re-analysed the RT-PCR reads in MiXCR, keeping a single row per CDR3 protein. This sample has some 540,000 distinct CDR3 sequences; approximately 24% occur once, and the top ten carry around 2.8%. The same specimen was also included in a second study, on T cells expressing NK-cell markers. Turning to that study: Generation of TCR beta cDNA was performed by 5'RACE template switching incorporating UMIs.

Specimen: CD4+ T cells sorted from PBMCs, collected approximately 12 days after vaccination. These receptors originate from a man in his forties or fifties who received an inactivated influenza vaccine.

The chain joins TRBV20-1 to TRBJ2-3, with TRBD2 matching 8 bases. The V gene's germline CDR1 is DFQATT and CDR2 SNEGSKA (reference sequence). This CDR3 contains 14 residues. Trimming removed 4 bases from V and 6 bases from J; junction bases left unmatched: 9. CDR3: CSAKTSEPIDTQYF. CDR3 bases: TGCAGTGCTAAGACTAGCGAGCCGATCGATACGCAGTATTTT.

This clonotype was counted between two and nine times. The chain couples TRBV7-2 to TRBJ2-1; a possible D gene is TRBD2 (5 bases). Trimming shortened V by 0 bases and J by 1 base, and 10 bases separated the two germline ends. This CDR3 has 16 residues. In germline, CDR1 is SGHTA, CDR2 FQGNSA. This chain's CDR3 is CASSLARAFSYNEQFF. Written as DNA, the CDR3 is TGTGCCAGCAGCTTAGCGCGGGCATTTTCCTACAATGAGCAGTTCTTC.

The chain links TRBV21-1 to TRBJ2-1; the table gives TRBD2 as D, unverified against the DNA. TRBV21-1 is designated a pseudogene. The CDR3 is made up of 16 amino acids. The DNA of the CDR3 is TGTGCCAGCAGCAAAGTCCTAGCGGGGGGTGGGCATGAGCAGTTCTTC. Its translation is CASSKVLAGGGHEQFF.

The genes are TRBV29-1 and TRBJ2-3; D call uncertain. The CDR3 length is 13 residues. Trimming took 1 base from V and 6 from J, leaving 11 bases between them. From germline, CDR1 is SQVTM and CDR2 ANQGSEA. The CDR3 bases are TGCAGCGTTGAAGGGCCCCTGAGGGATACGCAGTATTTT. It encodes CSVEGPLRDTQYF.

V is TRBV20-1 and J is TRBJ2-2; no clear D. This CDR3 has 12 amino acids. CDR1 DFQATT and CDR2 SNEGSKA come from the germline V gene (reference sequence). The V gene lost 5 bases and the J gene lost 5 bases, with 9 bases spanning the gap. CDR3 in DNA: TGCAGTGCTCTCGCCAGGACCGGGGAGCTGTTTTTT. It specifies CSALARTGELFF.

This clonotype was recorded a few times. CDR3 sequence (DNA): TGTGCCAGCATTCCGGGACTTCCCCCAGATACGCAGTATTTT. Encoded protein: CASIPGLPPDTQYF. The rearrangement uses TRBV6-1 and TRBJ2-3, with D possibly being TRBD2 (6 bases). This CDR3 has 14 amino acids. In germline, CDR1 is MNHNS, CDR2 SASEGT. V shed 7 bases and J shed 4 bases, with 15 bases lying between them.

This clonotype was counted a few times. The chain has TRBV6-5 and TRBJ1-1; tentative D call: TRBD1 (5 bases). This CDR3 contains 16 residues. The germline CDR1 and CDR2 sequences are MNHEY and SVGAGI. Trimming took 4 bases from V and 4 from J, leaving 19 bases between them. The CDR3 is CASSFGRGAGITEAFF. The CDR3 DNA reads as TGTGCCAGCAGTTTTGGACGAGGGGCAGGTATCACTGAAGCTTTCTTT.

V usage is TRBV12-3 or TRBV12-4 and J usage is TRBJ2-7; the D gene could be TRBD1 or TRBD2 (6 bases each). Trimming stripped 6 bases from V and 6 bases from J, with 12 bases between. The length of the CDR3 is 12 residues. The CDR3 DNA is TGTGCCAGCAGAGGAGGGGGAGGCGAGCAGTACTTC. This translates into CASRGGGGEQYF.

This clonotype was counted only a few times. CDR3 coding DNA: TGTGCCACCAGTGATGGACACACCCTTGAAGCTTTCTTT. This encodes CATSDGHTLEAFF. The chain joins TRBV24-1 to TRBJ1-1, with D maybe TRBD1 (5 bases). The CDR3 covers 13 residues. V was clipped by 3 bases and J by 7 bases, with 11 bases between them. Germline CDR1 is KGHDR and CDR2 is SFDVKD.

Only a few counts were recorded for this clonotype. The chain joins TRBV5-6 to TRBJ1-6; the D gene is possibly TRBD1 (6 bases). With 4 bases removed from V and 6 bases from J, the gap between germline ends came to 11 bases. Germline lookup yields CDR1 SGHDT and CDR2 YYEEEE. The CDR3 contains 14 residues. As DNA, the CDR3 is TGTGCCAGCAGCAGGGGGGGAGTTAATTCACCCCTCCACTTT. This encodes CASSRGGVNSPLHF.

The chain employs TRBV14 and TRBJ1-1; the D is unclear. The CDR3 is 12 residues long. V shed 3 bases and J shed 10 bases, with 12 bases lying between them. CDR1 is SGHDN, CDR2 FVKESK, per germline. CDR3 sequence reads: CASSHGPLGAFF. Here the CDR3 DNA reads TGTGCCAGCAGCCATGGACCCCTAGGAGCTTTCTTT. Variable domain in full (rest from reference TRBV14 and TRBJ1-1): EAGVTQFPSHSVIEKGQTVTLRCDPISGHDNLYWYRRVMGKEIKFLLHFVKESKQDESGMPNNRFLAERTGGTYSTLKVQPAELEDSGVYFCASSHGPLGAFFGQGTRLTVV.

This clonotype was counted many times. This chain joins TRBV4-2 and TRBJ2-7, with unresolved D. In germline, CDR1 is LGHNA, CDR2 YNFKEQ. Trimming stripped 3 bases from V and 1 base from J, with 7 bases between. The CDR3 is 13 residues long. The CDR3 protein is CASSHSVSYEQYF. The CDR3 region has the DNA TGTGCCAGCAGCCATTCCGTTTCCTACGAGCAGTACTTC.